This entry describes one T cell receptor beta chain. As yet, its antigen is unknown. Ipilimumab-mediated CTLA-4 blockade plus focal radiation was given to patients having chemo-refractory metastatic non-small-cell lung cancer. Germline values: CDR1 SGDLS, CDR2 YYNGEE. The CDR3 length is 16 residues. V lost 2 bases, J lost 7 bases, and 12 bases stayed unmatched. These data come from a study of radiotherapy plus CTLA-4 blockade in lung cancer. Study at large: Disease control reached under 35%, with objective responses in 15% to 20%. Findings of the study overall: There was expansion of tumor-derived TCR clones in blood after radiotherapy plus ipilimumab.

Only in-frame clones appear in the TCRdb table, and some are missing; sequencing was by immunoSEQ multiplex PCR. Of 71,000 or so clones listed, more than 85% are singletons. This material consisted of peripheral blood, taken from a patient treated with radiotherapy plus ipilimumab. The V gene is TRBV9, the J gene TRBJ2-1, with 7 bases that match TRBD1. This clonotype was obtained from a human donor with non-small cell lung cancer who had stable disease on radiotherapy plus ipilimumab. This chain's CDR3 is CASSVYDRAIPNEQFF. CDR3 sequence (DNA): TGTGCCAGCAGCGTTTACGACAGGGCAATACCTAATGAGCAGTTCTTC.